This T cell receptor (beta chain) appears in the sequencing data of a study of control samples from healthy donors and cancer patients. Produced via immunoSEQ multiplex PCR; TCRdb's table is partial and in-frame only. The repertoire holds 100,000 to 150,000 clones, with 70% to 90% as singletons. V was trimmed by 5 bases and J by 5 bases, leaving 15 bases between them. Germline lookup yields CDR1 PRHDT and CDR2 FYEKMQ (reference sequence). The CDR3 runs 14 residues. This TCR derives from a man between 45 and 60 years old in good health. The chain combines TRBV13 with TRBJ2-5; D ambiguous. Sequencing was done on a sample of blood. CDR3 DNA: TGTGCCAGCAGCCCCACGAACGGCCGGGAGACCCAGTACTTC. This translates into CASSPTNGRETQYF. Full variable domain (remainder filled in from reference TRBV13 and TRBJ2-5): AAGVIQSPRHLIKEKRETATLKCYPIPRHDTVYWYQQGPGQDPQFLISFYEKMQSDKGSIPDRFSAQQFSDYHSELNMSSLELGDSALYFCASSPTNGRETQYFGPGTRLLVL.